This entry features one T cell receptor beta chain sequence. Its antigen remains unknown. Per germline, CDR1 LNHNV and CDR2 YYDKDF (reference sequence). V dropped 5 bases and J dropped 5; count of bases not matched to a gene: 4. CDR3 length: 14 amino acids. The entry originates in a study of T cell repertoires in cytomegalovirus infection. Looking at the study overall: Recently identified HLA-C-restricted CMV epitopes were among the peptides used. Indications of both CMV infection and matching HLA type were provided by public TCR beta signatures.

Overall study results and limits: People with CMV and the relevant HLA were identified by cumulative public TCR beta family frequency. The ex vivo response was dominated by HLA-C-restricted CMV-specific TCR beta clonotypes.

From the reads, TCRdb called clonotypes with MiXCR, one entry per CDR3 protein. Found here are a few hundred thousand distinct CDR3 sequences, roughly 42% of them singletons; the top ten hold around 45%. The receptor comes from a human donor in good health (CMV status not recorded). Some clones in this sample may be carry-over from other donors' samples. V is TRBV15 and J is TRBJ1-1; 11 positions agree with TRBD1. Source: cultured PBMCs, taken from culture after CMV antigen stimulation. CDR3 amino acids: CATSPGTGGTEAFF. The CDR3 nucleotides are TGTGCCACCAGCCCGGGGACAGGGGGGACTGAAGCTTTCTTT.